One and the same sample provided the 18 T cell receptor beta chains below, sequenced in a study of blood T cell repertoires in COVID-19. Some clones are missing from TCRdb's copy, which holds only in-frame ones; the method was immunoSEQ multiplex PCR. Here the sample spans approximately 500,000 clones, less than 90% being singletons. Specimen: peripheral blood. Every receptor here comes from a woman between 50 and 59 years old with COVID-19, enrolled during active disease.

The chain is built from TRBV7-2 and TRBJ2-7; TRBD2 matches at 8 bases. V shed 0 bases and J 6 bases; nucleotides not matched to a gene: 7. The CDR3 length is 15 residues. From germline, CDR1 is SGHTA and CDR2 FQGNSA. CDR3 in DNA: TGTGCCAGCAGCTTAGCCGGGGGGGCGTTGCCCGAGCAGTACTTC. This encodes CASSLAGGALPEQYF.

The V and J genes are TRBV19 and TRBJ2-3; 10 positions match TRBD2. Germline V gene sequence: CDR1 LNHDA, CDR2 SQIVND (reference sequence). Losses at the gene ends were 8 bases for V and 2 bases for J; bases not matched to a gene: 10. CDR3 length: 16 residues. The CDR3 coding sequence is TGTGCCAGTGCCCAGCCAGCGGGGGGGTTCACAGATACGCAGTATTTT. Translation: CASAQPAGGFTDTQYF.

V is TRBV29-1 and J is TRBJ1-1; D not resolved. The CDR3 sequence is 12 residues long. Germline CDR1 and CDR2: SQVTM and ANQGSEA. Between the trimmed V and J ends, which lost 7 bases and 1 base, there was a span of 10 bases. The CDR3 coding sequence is TGCAGCGGCGGACTCTCGAACACTGAAGCTTTCTTT. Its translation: CSGGLSNTEAFF. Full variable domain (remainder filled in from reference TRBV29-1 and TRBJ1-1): SAVISQKPSRDICQRGTSLTIQCQVDSQVTMMFWYRQQPGQSLTLIATANQGSEATYESGFVIDKFPISRPNLTFSTLTVSNMSPEDSSIYLCSGGLSNTEAFFGQGTRLTVV.

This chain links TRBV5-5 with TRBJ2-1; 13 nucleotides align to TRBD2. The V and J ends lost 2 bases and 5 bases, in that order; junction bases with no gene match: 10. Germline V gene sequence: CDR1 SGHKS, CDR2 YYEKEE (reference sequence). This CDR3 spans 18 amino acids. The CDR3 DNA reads TGTGCCAGCAGCTTACTAGCGGGGGGGCCTCCTCTACACAATGAGCAGTTCTTC. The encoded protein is CASSLLAGGPPLHNEQFF.

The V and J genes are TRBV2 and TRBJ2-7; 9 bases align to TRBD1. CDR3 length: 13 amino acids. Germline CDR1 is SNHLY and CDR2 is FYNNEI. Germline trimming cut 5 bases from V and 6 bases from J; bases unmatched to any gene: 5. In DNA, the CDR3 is TGTGCCAGCAGTCAACAGGGGGCTACCGAGCAGTACTTC. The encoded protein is CASSQQGATEQYF.

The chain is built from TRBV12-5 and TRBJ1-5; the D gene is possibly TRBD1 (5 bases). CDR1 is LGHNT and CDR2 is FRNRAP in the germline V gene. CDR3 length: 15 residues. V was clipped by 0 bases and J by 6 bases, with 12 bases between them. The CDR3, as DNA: TGTGCTAGTGGTTTGGTACAAAGGGGCGGTCAGCCCCAGCATTTT. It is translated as CASGLVQRGGQPQHF. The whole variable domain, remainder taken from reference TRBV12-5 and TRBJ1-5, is DARVTQTPRHKVTEMGQEVTMRCQPILGHNTVFWYRQTMMQGLELLAYFRNRAPLDDSGMPKDRFSAEMPDATLATLKIQPSEPRDSAVYFCASGLVQRGGQPQHFGDGTRLSIL.

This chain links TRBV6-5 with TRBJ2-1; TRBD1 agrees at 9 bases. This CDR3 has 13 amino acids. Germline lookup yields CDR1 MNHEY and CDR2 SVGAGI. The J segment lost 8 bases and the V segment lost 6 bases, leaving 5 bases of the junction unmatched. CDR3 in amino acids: CASSPRTGDEQFF. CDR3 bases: TGTGCCAGCAGCCCCAGGACAGGGGATGAGCAGTTCTTC.

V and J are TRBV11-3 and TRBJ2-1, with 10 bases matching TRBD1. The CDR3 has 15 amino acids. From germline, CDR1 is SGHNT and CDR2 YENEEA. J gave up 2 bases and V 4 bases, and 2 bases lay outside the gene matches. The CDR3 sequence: CASSSGQGPYNEQFF. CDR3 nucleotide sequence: TGTGCCAGCAGCTCGGGACAGGGGCCCTACAATGAGCAGTTCTTC.

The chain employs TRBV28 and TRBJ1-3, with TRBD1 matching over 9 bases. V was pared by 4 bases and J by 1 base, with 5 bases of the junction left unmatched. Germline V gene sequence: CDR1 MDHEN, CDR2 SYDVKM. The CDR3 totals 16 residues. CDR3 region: CASSWTGAVSGNTIYF. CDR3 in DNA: TGTGCCAGCAGTTGGACAGGGGCTGTATCTGGAAACACCATATATTTT.

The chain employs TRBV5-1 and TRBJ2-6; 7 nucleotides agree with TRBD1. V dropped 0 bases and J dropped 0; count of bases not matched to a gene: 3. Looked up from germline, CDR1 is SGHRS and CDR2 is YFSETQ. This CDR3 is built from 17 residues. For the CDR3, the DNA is TGCGCCAGCAGCTTGGGGACAGGATTCTCTGGGGCCAACGTCCTGACTTTC. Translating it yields CASSLGTGFSGANVLTF. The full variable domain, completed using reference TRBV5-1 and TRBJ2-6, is KAGVTQTPRYLIKTRGQQVTLSCSPISGHRSVSWYQQTPGQGLQFLFEYFSETQRNKGNFPGRFSGRQFSNSRSEMNVSTLELGDSALYLCASSLGTGFSGANVLTFGAGSRLTVL.

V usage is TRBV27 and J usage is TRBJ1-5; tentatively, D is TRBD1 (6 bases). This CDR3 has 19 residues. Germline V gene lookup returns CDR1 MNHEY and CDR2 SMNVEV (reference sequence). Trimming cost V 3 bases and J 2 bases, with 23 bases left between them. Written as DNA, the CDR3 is TGTGCCAGCAGTTTCGTGGGTGCAGGGGCCTCGATTGGCAATCAGCCCCAGCATTTT. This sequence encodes CASSFVGAGASIGNQPQHF.

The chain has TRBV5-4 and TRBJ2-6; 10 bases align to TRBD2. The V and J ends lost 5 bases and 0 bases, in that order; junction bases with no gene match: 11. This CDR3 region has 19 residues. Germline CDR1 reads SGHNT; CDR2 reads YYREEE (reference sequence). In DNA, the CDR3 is TGTGCCAGCAGACGCCCTAGCGGGGGCTTGAGCTCTGGGGCCAACGTCCTGACTTTC. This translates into CASRRPSGGLSSGANVLTF.

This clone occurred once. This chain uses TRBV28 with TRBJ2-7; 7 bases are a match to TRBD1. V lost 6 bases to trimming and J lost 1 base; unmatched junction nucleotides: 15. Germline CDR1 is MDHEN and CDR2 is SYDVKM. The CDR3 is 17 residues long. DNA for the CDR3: TGTGCCAGCAGCTCGCCCAACTACAGGGGAGTTTCCTACGAGCAGTACTTC. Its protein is CASSSPNYRGVSYEQYF.

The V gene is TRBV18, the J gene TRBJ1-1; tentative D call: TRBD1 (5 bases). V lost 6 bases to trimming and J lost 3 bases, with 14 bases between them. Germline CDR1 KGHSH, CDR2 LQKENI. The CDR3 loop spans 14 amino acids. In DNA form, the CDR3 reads TGTGCCAGCTCCCCTCATGACAGCCACACTGAAGCTTTCTTT. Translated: CASSPHDSHTEAFF.

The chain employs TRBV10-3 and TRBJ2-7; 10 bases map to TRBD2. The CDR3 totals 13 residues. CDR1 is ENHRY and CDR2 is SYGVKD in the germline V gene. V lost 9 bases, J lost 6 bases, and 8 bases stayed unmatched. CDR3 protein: CAIGAGGPTEQYF. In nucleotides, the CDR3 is TGTGCCATTGGAGCGGGGGGGCCGACCGAGCAGTACTTC.

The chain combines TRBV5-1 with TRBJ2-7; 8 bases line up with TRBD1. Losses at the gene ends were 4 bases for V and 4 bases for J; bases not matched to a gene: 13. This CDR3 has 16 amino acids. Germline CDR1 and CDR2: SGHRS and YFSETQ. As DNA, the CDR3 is TGCGCCAGCAGCCCACAAGTCGGGACAGGATCATACGAGCAGTACTTC. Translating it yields CASSPQVGTGSYEQYF. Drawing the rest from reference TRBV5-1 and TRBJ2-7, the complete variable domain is KAGVTQTPRYLIKTRGQQVTLSCSPISGHRSVSWYQQTPGQGLQFLFEYFSETQRNKGNFPGRFSGRQFSNSRSEMNVSTLELGDSALYLCASSPQVGTGSYEQYFGPGTRLTVT.

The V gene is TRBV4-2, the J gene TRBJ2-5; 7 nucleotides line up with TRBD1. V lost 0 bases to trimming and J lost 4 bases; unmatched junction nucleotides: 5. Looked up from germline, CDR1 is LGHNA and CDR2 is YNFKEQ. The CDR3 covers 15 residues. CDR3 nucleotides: TGTGCCAGCAGCCAAGATCCGGGACAGAGAGAGACCCAGTACTTC. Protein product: CASSQDPGQRETQYF.

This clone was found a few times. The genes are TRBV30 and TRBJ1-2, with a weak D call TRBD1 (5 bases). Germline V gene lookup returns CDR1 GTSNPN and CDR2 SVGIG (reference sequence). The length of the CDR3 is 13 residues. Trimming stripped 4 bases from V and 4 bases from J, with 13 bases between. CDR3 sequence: CAWTRGGGYGYTF. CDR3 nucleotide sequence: TGTGCCTGGACCCGTGGGGGGGGCTATGGCTACACCTTC.